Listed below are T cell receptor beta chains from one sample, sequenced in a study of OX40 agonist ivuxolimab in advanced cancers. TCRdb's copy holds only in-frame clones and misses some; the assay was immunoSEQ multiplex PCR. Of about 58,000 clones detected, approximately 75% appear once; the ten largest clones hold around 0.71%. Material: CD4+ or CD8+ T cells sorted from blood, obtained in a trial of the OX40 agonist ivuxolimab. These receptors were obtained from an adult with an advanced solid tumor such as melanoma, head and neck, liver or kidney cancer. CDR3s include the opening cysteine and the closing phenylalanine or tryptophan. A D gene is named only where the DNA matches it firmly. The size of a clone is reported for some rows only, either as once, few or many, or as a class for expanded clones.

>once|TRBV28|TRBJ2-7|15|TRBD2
TGTGCCAGCAGGGACACTAGCGGGGGAGCCTACGAGCAGTACTTC
CASRDTSGGAYEQYF
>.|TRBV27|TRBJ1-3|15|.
TGTGCCAGCAGTCCCCTCCGTTTCTCTGGAAACACCATATATTTT
CASSPLRFSGNTIYF
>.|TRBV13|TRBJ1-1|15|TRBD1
TGTGCCAGCAGCACAAGGGGAGGGGGCTGGTCTGAAGCTTTCTTT
CASSTRGGGWSEAFF
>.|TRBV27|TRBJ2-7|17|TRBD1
TGTGCCAGCATGGGGGAGGGCCACAGGGGGCGACCCTACGAGCAGTACTTC
CASMGEGHRGRPYEQYF
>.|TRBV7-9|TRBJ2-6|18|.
TGTGCCAGCAGCTTAACGGGGAGGTCCCTCTCTGGGGCCAACGTCCTGACTTTC
CASSLTGRSLSGANVLTF
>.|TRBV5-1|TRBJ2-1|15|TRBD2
TGCGCCAGCAGCCCAGCGGGGGGGACTGTTAATGAGCAGTTCTTC
CASSPAGGTVNEQFF
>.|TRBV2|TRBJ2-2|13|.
TGTGCCAGCAGTACCGGGAACACCGGGGAGCTGTTTTTT
CASSTGNTGELFF
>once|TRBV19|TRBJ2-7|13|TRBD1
TGTGCCAGTAGTATGGACAGGGCCCACGAGCAGTACTTC
CASSMDRAHEQYF
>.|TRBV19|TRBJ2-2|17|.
TGTGCCAGTAGCACATATAGGAGGTCGCAGAGCACCGGGGAGCTGTTTTTT
CASSTYRRSQSTGELFF
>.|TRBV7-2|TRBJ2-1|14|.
TGTGCCAGCAGCTTTGGTACGGGGTACCTTGAGCAGTTCTTC
CASSFGTGYLEQFF
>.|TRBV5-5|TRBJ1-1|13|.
TGTGCCAGCAGCTCCGGGACTTTGGCTGAAGCTTTCTTT
CASSSGTLAEAFF
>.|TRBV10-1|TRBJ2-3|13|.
TGCGCCAGCAGTTTTGGGATTCCAGATACGCAGTATTTT
CASSFGIPDTQYF
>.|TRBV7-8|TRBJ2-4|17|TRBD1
TGTGCCAGCAGCAAAGAACAGGGGGCTGGGTCCAAAAACATTCAGTACTTC
CASSKEQGAGSKNIQYF
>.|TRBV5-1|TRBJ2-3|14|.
TGCGCCAGCAGGCGGGACACGGGCACAGATACGCAGTATTTT
CASRRDTGTDTQYF
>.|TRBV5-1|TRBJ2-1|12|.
TGCGCCAGCAGCTGGAGGTACAATGAGCAGTTCTTC
CASSWRYNEQFF
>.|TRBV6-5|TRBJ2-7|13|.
TGTGCCAGCAGTGAGGCAGGGCCCTACGAGCAGTACTTC
CASSEAGPYEQYF
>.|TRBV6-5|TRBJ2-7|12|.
TGTGCCAGCAACACGGACGGCTACGAGCAGTACTTC
CASNTDGYEQYF
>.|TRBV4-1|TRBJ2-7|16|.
TGCGCCAGCAGCCAGCGGGACGGACGGTTCTCCTACGAGCAGTACTTC
CASSQRDGRFSYEQYF
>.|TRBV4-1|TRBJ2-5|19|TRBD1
TGCGCCAGCAGCCAAGTAGGAACGGGGGGACAGGGGCGGGGAGAGACCCAGTACTTC
CASSQVGTGGQGRGETQYF
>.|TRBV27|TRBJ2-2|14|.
TGTGCCAGCAGTTCTAGTATTAGGACCGGGGAGCTGTTTTTT
CASSSSIRTGELFF
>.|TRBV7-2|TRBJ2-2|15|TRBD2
TGTGCCAGCAGCCCGAAGCGGGGGAGAACCGGGGAGCTGTTTTTT
CASSPKRGRTGELFF
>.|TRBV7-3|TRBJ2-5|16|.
TGTGCCAGCAGCTTAAAACAGGGAGGATTCGGGGAGACCCAGTACTTC
CASSLKQGGFGETQYF
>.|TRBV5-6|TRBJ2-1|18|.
TGTGCCAGCAGCTTACCGGGCCAGCTCGGAGGTTCCTACAATGAGCAGTTCTTC
CASSLPGQLGGSYNEQFF
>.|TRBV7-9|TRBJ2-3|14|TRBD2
TGTGCCAGCAGCTTAGGGCTAGCGGGGGATACGCAGTATTTT
CASSLGLAGDTQYF
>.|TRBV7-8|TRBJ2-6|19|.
TGTGCCAGCAGCCCCTGGGCCGGGGGCCGCCCCTCTGGGGCCAACGTCCTGACTTTC
CASSPWAGGRPSGANVLTF
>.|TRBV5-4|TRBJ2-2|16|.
TGTGCCAGCAGCGCCTTTCCGGTTTCCAACACCGGGGAGCTGTTTTTT
CASSAFPVSNTGELFF
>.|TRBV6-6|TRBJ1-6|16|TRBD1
TGTGCCAGCAGCTTATCAGGGACAGGGTTAAATTCACCCCTCCACTTT
CASSLSGTGLNSPLHF
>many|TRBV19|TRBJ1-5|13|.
TGTGCCAGTAGTACAACGCAGAATCAGCCCCAGCATTTT
CASSTTQNQPQHF
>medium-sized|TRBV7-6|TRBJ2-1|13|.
TGTGCCAGCAGCTTAGGCAGATACAATGAGCAGTTCTTC
CASSLGRYNEQFF
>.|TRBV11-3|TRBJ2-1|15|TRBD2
TGTGCCAGCAGCTCCCGACTAGCGGGGTACAATGAGCAGTTCTTC
CASSSRLAGYNEQFF
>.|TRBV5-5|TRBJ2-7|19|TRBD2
TGTGCCAGCAGCTTGGCCATTGCTAGCGGGGCTCCTCCCGACTACGAGCAGTACTTC
CASSLAIASGAPPDYEQYF
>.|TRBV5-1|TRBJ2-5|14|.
TGCGCCAGCAGCTTTTCGGGGGCCATGGAGACCCAGTACTTC
CASSFSGAMETQYF
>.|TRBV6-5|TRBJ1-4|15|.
TGTGCCAGCAGTTATAGGCGACGGCAGAATGAAAAACTGTTTTTT
CASSYRRRQNEKLFF
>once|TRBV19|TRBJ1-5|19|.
TGTGCCAGTAGTATAGATCTCCGACGCGGTGGCAGGGACTATCAGCCCCAGCATTTT
CASSIDLRRGGRDYQPQHF
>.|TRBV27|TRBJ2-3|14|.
TGTGCCAGCAGTGCCCTCGGCGGCGTAGATACGCAGTATTTT
CASSALGGVDTQYF
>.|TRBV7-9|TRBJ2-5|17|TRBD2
TGTGCCAGCAGCTTAAGTTCCGCGGGGGTGACCCAAGAGACCCAGTACTTC
CASSLSSAGVTQETQYF
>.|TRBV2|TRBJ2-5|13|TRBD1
TGTGCCAGCTTTAGGGACAGCCAAGAGACCCAGTACTTC
CASFRDSQETQYF
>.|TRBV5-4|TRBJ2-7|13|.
TGTGCCAGCAGCTCCACAGGATTCTACGAGCAGTACTTC
CASSSTGFYEQYF
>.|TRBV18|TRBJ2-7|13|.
TGTGCCAGCTCACCACCACATAGTCCCGAGCAGTACTTC
CASSPPHSPEQYF